This TCR beta chain was sequenced in a study of post-analysis software for immune sequencing data. Study-level points and caveats: Controls showed lower frequencies than patients for roughly 5 TRBV segments, and TRBV5-6, TRBV5-1 and TRBV20-1 were among these. People with multiple sclerosis had a significantly lower normalized Chao1 diversity than controls did. Same-batch samples co-clustered strongly by F measure.

Every TCR beta cDNA library bore unique molecular identifiers. Input populations of about 0.9 to 10 million T cells gave rise to approximately 480,000 cDNA molecules. A single record per CDR3 protein comes from TCRdb applying MiXCR to the PCR reads. Among about 770,000 distinct CDR3 sequences, about 43% were seen once, and the ten largest hold roughly 4.9%. This clonotype was observed a handful of times. No antigen is known for it. V dropped 3 bases and J dropped 5 bases, with 13 bases sitting between them. Germline CDR1 reads MDHEN; CDR2 reads SYDVKM. The CDR3 spans 14 residues. The source is a girl aged 10 to 17 with multiple sclerosis. Sequencing was carried out using blood. The rearrangement links TRBV28 to TRBJ2-5; D is undetermined. The CDR3: CASSFDEESETQYF. CDR3 DNA sequence: TGTGCCAGCAGTTTCGACGAGGAGAGCGAGACCCAGTACTTC.